Here is one TCR beta chain with its context. Clones were read by immunoSEQ multiplex PCR, and TCRdb kept only the in-frame ones, dropping some. Altogether some 380,000 clones are present, roughly 90% being singletons, with the ten largest covering roughly 2%. This entry belongs to a study of blood T cell repertoires in COVID-19. V was pared by 5 bases and J by 7 bases, with 5 bases of the junction left unmatched. The CDR3 consists of 15 residues. Germline loops: CDR1 LGHDT, CDR2 YNNKEL (reference sequence). Sequenced: PBMCs or T cells enriched from blood (not recorded which). This chain joins TRBV3-1 (or the pseudogene TRBV3-2) and TRBJ1-6; TRBD1 agrees at 10 bases. This TCR was recovered from a woman between 40 and 55 years old with acute COVID-19. Here the CDR3 reads CASSRGDRGNSPLHF. The CDR3 nucleotides are TGTGCCAGCAGCAGGGGGGACAGGGGAAATTCACCCCTCCACTTT.